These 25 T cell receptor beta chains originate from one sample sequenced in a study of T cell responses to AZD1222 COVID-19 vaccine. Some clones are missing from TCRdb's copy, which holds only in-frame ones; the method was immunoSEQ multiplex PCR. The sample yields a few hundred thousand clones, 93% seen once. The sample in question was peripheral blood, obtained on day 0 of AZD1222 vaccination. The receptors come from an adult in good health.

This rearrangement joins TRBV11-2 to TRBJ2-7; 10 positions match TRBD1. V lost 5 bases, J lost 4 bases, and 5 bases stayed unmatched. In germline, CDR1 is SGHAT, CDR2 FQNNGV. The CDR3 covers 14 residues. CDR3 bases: TGTGCCAGCAGCAGGACAGGGGGTGGGTACGAGCAGTACTTC. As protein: CASSRTGGGYEQYF. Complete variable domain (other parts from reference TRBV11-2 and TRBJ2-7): EAGVAQSPRYKIIEKRQSVAFWCNPISGHATLYWYQQILGQGPKLLIQFQNNGVVDDSQLPKDRFSAERLKGVDSTLKIQPAKLEDSAVYLCASSRTGGGYEQYFGPGTRLTVT.

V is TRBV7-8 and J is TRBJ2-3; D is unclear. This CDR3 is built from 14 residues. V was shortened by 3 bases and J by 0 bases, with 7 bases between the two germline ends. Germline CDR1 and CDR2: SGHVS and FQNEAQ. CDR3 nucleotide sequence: TGTGCCAGCAGCTTTGGGTCTAGCACAGATACGCAGTATTTT. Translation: CASSFGSSTDTQYF.

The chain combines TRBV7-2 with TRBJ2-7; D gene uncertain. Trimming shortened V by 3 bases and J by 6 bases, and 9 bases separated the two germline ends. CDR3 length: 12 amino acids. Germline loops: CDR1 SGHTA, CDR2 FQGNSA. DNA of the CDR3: TGTGCCAGCAGCTTTGAAGGGTTCGAGCAGTACTTC. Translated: CASSFEGFEQYF.

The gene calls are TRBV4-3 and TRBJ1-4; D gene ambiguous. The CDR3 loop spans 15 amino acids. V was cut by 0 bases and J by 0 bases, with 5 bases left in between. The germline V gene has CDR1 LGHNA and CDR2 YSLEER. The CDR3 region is CASSQEFATNEKLFF. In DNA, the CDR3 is TGCGCCAGCAGCCAAGAGTTTGCAACTAATGAAAAACTGTTTTTT.

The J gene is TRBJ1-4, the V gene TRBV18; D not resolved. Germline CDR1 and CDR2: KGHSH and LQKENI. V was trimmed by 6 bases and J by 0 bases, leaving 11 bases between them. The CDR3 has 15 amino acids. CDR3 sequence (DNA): TGTGCCAGCTCTACGGAGCAGACAACTAATGAAAAACTGTTTTTT. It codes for CASSTEQTTNEKLFF.

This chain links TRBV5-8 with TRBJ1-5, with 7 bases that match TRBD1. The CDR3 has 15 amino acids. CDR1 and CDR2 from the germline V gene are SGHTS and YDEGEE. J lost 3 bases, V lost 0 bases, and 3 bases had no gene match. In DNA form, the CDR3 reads TGTGCCAGCAGCTTGGGGGGGACAGTCAATCAGCCCCAGCATTTT. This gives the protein CASSLGGTVNQPQHF.

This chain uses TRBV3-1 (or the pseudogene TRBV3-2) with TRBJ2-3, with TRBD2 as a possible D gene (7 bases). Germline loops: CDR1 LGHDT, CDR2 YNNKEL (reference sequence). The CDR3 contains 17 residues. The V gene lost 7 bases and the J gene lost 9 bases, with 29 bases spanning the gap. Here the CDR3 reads CASTQGRAGDSPGTQYF. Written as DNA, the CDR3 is TGTGCCAGCACCCAGGGGCGTGCGGGGGACTCCCCTGGGACGCAGTATTTT.

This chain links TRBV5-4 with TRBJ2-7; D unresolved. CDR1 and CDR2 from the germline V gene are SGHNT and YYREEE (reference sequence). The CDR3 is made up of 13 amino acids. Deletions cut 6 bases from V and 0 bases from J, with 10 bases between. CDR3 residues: CASTPPGSYEQYF. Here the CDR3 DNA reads TGTGCCAGCACCCCCCCCGGCTCCTACGAGCAGTACTTC.

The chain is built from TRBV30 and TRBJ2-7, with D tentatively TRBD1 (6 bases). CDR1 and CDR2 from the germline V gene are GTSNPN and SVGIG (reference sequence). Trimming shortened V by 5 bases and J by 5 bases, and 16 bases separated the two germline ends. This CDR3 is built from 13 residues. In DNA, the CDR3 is TGTGCCTGGGGGGTCCTGGGGGCCGACGAGCAGTACTTC. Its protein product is CAWGVLGADEQYF.

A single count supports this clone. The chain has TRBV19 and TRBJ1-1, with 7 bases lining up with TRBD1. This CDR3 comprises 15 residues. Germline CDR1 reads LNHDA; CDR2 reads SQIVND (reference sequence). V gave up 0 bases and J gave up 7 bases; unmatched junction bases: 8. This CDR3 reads CASSIDREGAGEAFF. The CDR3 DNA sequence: TGTGCCAGTAGTATAGACCGAGAGGGGGCCGGTGAAGCTTTCTTT.

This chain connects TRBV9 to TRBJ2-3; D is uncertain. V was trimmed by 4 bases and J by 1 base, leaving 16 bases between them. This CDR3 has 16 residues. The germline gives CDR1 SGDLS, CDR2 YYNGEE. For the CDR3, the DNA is TGTGCCAGCAGCCCCCCAAGCTCGGTACGCACAGATACGCAGTATTTT. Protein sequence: CASSPPSSVRTDTQYF.

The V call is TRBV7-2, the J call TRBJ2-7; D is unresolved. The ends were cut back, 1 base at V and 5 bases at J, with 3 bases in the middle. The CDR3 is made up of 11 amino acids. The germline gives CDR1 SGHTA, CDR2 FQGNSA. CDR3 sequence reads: CASSLVDEQYF. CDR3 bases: TGTGCCAGCAGCTTAGTCGACGAGCAGTACTTC.

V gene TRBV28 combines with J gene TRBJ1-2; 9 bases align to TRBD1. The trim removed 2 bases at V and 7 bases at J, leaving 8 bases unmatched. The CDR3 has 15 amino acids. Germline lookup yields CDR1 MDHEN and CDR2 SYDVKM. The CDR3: CASSLGDPGQGGYTF. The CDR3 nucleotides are TGTGCCAGCAGTTTAGGAGACCCGGGACAGGGTGGCTACACCTTC.

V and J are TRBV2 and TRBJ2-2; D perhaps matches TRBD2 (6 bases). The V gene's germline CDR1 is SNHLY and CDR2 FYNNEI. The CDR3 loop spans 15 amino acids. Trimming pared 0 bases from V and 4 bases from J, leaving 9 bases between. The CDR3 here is CASSEALGGTGELFF. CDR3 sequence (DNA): TGTGCCAGCAGTGAAGCGTTGGGGGGCACCGGGGAGCTGTTTTTT.

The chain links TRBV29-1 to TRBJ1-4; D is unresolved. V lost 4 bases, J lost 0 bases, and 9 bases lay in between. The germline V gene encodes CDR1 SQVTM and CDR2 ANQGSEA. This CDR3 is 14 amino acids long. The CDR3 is CSVVGITTNEKLFF. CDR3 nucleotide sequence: TGCAGCGTTGTTGGGATAACAACTAATGAAAAACTGTTTTTT.

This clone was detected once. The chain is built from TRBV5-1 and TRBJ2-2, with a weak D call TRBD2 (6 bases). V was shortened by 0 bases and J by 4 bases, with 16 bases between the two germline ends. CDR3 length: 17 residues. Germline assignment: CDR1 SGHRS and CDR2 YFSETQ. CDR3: CASSLGSPGGPTGELFF. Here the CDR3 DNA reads TGCGCCAGCAGCTTGGGGAGTCCCGGAGGGCCCACCGGGGAGCTGTTTTTT.

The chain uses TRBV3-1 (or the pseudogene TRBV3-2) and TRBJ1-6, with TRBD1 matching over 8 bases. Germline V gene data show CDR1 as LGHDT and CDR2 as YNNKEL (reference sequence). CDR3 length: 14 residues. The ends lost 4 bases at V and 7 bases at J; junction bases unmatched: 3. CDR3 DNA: TGTGCCAGCAGCCTAGGACAGGGAAATTCACCCCTCCACTTT. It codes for CASSLGQGNSPLHF.

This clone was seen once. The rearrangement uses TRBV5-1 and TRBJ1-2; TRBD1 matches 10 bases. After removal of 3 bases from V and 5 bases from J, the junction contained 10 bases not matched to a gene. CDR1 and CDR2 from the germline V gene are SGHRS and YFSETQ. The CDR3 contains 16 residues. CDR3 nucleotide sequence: TGCGCCAGCAGCTCCCAGGGACAGGGGATTGGATATGGCTACACCTTC. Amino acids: CASSSQGQGIGYGYTF.

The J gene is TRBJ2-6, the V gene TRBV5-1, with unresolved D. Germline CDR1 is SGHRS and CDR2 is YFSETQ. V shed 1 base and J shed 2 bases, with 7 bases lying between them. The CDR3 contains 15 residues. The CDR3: CASSLFSTGANVLTF. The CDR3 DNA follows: TGCGCCAGCAGCTTGTTCAGCACTGGGGCCAACGTCCTGACTTTC.

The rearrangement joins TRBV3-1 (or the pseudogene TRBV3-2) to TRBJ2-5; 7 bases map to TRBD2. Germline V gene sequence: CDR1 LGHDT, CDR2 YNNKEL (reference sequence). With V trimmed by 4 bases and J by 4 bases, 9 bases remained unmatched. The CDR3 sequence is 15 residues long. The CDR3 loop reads CASSLPGGGGETQYF. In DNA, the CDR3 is TGTGCCAGCAGCCTGCCCGGCGGGGGAGGAGAGACCCAGTACTTC.

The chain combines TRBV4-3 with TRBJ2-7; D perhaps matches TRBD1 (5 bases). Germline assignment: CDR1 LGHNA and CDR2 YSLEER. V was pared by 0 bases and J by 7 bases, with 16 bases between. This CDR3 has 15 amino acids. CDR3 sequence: CASSQDRQGKIEQYF. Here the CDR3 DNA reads TGCGCCAGCAGCCAAGATAGGCAGGGAAAGATAGAGCAGTACTTC.

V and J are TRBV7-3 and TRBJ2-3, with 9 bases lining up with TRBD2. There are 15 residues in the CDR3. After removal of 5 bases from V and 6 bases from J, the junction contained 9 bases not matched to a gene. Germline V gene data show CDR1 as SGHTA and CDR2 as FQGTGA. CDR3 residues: CASSPTGTSKDTQYF. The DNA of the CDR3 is TGTGCCAGCAGCCCGACCGGGACTAGCAAGGATACGCAGTATTTT.

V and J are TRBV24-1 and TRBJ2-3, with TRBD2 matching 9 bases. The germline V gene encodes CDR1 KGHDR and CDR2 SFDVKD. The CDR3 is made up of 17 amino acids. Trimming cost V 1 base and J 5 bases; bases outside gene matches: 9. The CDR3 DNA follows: TGTGCCACCAGTGATTTAAAAGGGCGGGAGGGCCAAGATACGCAGTATTTT. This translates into CATSDLKGREGQDTQYF.

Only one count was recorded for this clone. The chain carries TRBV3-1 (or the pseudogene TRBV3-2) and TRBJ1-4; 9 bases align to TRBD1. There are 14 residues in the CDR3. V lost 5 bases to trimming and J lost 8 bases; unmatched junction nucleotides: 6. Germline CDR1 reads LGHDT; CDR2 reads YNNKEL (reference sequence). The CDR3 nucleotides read TGTGCCAGCAGCTGGGGACAGGGAAAGGAAAAACTGTTTTTT. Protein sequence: CASSWGQGKEKLFF.

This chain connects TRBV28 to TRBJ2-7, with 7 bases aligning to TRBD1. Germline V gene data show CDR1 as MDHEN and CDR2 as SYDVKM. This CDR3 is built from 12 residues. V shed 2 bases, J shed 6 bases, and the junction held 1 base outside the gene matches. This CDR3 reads CASSLRGREQYF. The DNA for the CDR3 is TGTGCCAGCAGTTTAAGGGGGCGCGAGCAGTACTTC. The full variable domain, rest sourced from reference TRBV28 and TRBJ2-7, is DVKVTQSSRYLVKRTGEKVFLECVQDMDHENMFWYRQDPGLGLRLIYFSYDVKMKEKGDIPEGYSVSREKKERFSLILESASTNQTSMYLCASSLRGREQYFGPGTRLTVT.